Listed below are T cell receptor beta chains from one sample, sequenced in a study of blood T cell repertoires in COVID-19. TCRdb's copy holds only in-frame clones and misses some; the assay was immunoSEQ multiplex PCR. The sample holds approximately 97,000 clones, 86% seen once. Sequencing was carried out using peripheral blood. These TCRs come from a woman of 80 years or more with acute or convalescent COVID-19. The CDR3 runs from the conserved cysteine through the conserved F or W. D genes are given only for firm matches. Some rows have no size entry. The others give once, few or many, or a class for an expanded clone.

j_call: TRBJ2-3; d_call: TRBD2; clone_size: NA; v_call: TRBV5-1; cdr3_length: 14; cdr3_nt: TGCGCCACCAAAGCGGGGCTAGGCACAGATACGCAGTATTTT; cdr3_aa: CATKAGLGTDTQYF
j_call: TRBJ1-1; d_call: NA; clone_size: NA; v_call: TRBV2; cdr3_length: 12; cdr3_nt: TGTGCCAGCATAGGGACTATTCCTGAAGCTTTCTTT; cdr3_aa: CASIGTIPEAFF
j_call: TRBJ2-7; d_call: NA; clone_size: NA; v_call: TRBV5-1; cdr3_length: 13; cdr3_nt: TGCGCCAGCAGCTTGGTACAGGGCTACGAGCAGTACTTC; cdr3_aa: CASSLVQGYEQYF
j_call: TRBJ1-4; d_call: NA; clone_size: NA; v_call: TRBV28; cdr3_length: 14; cdr3_nt: TGTGCCAGCAGTTCAGACAGATTTAATGAAAAACTGTTTTTT; cdr3_aa: CASSSDRFNEKLFF
j_call: TRBJ1-2; d_call: TRBD1; clone_size: NA; v_call: TRBV10-3; cdr3_length: 13; cdr3_nt: TGTGCCACCGGCGGGACAGGAATCTATGGCTACACCTTC; cdr3_aa: CATGGTGIYGYTF
j_call: TRBJ1-2; d_call: TRBD1; clone_size: NA; v_call: TRBV6-5; cdr3_length: 13; cdr3_nt: TGTGCCAGCACCGACCAGGGGGCGGGTGGCTACACCTTC; cdr3_aa: CASTDQGAGGYTF
j_call: TRBJ1-6; d_call: TRBD1; clone_size: NA; v_call: TRBV19; cdr3_length: 16; cdr3_nt: TGTGCCAGTAGTCCGACAGGGGGGATTAAACAATCACCCCTCCACTTT; cdr3_aa: CASSPTGGIKQSPLHF
j_call: TRBJ1-1; d_call: NA; clone_size: NA; v_call: TRBV6-5; cdr3_length: 12; cdr3_nt: TGTGCCAGCAGTCAGGGGATCACTGAAGCTTTCTTT; cdr3_aa: CASSQGITEAFF
j_call: TRBJ1-4; d_call: NA; clone_size: NA; v_call: TRBV10-3; cdr3_length: 13; cdr3_nt: TGTGCCAGCACTACGGCAACTAATGAAAAACTGTTTTTT; cdr3_aa: CASTTATNEKLFF
j_call: TRBJ2-5; d_call: NA; clone_size: NA; v_call: TRBV7-2; cdr3_length: 14; cdr3_nt: TGTGCCAGCAGCTTTTCGGCGGGGCATGAGACCCAGTACTTC; cdr3_aa: CASSFSAGHETQYF
j_call: TRBJ2-5; d_call: TRBD1; clone_size: NA; v_call: TRBV5-1; cdr3_length: 15; cdr3_nt: TGCGCCAGCAGCTTACCCTCGGACAGGGCAGAGACCCAGTACTTC; cdr3_aa: CASSLPSDRAETQYF
j_call: TRBJ1-2; d_call: NA; clone_size: NA; v_call: TRBV1; cdr3_length: 14; cdr3_nt: TGCACCAGCAGCCACCGCAGGGCGGACTATGGCTACACCTTC; cdr3_aa: CTSSHRRADYGYTF
j_call: TRBJ1-2; d_call: TRBD1; clone_size: NA; v_call: TRBV6-2/TRBV6-3; cdr3_length: 18; cdr3_nt: TGTGCCAGCAGTACACACATGAGACAGGGGCCAACTAACTATGGCTACACCTTC; cdr3_aa: CASSTHMRQGPTNYGYTF
j_call: TRBJ1-3; d_call: NA; clone_size: NA; v_call: TRBV2; cdr3_length: 14; cdr3_nt: TGTGCCAGCCTGGGGGCGGGTCCTGGAAACACCATATATTTT; cdr3_aa: CASLGAGPGNTIYF
j_call: TRBJ1-2; d_call: TRBD1; clone_size: many; v_call: TRBV6-5; cdr3_length: 13; cdr3_nt: TGTGCCAGCAGGGACAGGGGGCAAGGTGGCTACACCTTC; cdr3_aa: CASRDRGQGGYTF
j_call: TRBJ2-5; d_call: TRBD2; clone_size: NA; v_call: TRBV7-3; cdr3_length: 16; cdr3_nt: TGTGCCAGCAGCGATACCGGCCTAGCGGGGAGAGAGACCCAGTACTTC; cdr3_aa: CASSDTGLAGRETQYF
j_call: TRBJ2-6; d_call: TRBD2; clone_size: few; v_call: TRBV7-2; cdr3_length: 15; cdr3_nt: TGTGCCAGTCCCCGGGGGGGCTATGGGGCCAACGTCCTGACTTTC; cdr3_aa: CASPRGGYGANVLTF
j_call: TRBJ2-2; d_call: NA; clone_size: NA; v_call: TRBV4-2; cdr3_length: 16; cdr3_nt: TGTGCCAGCAGCCAATGGGCCAGGGATGGTGGCGGGGAGCTGTTTTTT; cdr3_aa: CASSQWARDGGGELFF
j_call: TRBJ1-6; d_call: TRBD1; clone_size: few; v_call: TRBV18; cdr3_length: 15; cdr3_nt: TGTGCCAGCTCAACCTACAGGGGCCGCACTTCACCCCTCCACTTT; cdr3_aa: CASSTYRGRTSPLHF
j_call: TRBJ2-1; d_call: TRBD2; clone_size: NA; v_call: TRBV5-6; cdr3_length: 16; cdr3_nt: TGTGCCAGCAGCTCCGGGGGAGCGGGGGCATTCCATGAGCAGTTCTTC; cdr3_aa: CASSSGGAGAFHEQFF
j_call: TRBJ1-2; d_call: NA; clone_size: NA; v_call: TRBV3-1/TRBV3-2; cdr3_length: 16; cdr3_nt: TGTGCCAGCAGCCAAGGGGGGCGCGGGTTCTCCTATGGCTACACCTTC; cdr3_aa: CASSQGGRGFSYGYTF
j_call: TRBJ2-3; d_call: NA; clone_size: NA; v_call: TRBV20-1; cdr3_length: 11; cdr3_nt: TGCAGTGCCTCAAGTGGGGAGACGCAGTATTTT; cdr3_aa: CSASSGETQYF
j_call: TRBJ1-2; d_call: NA; clone_size: few; v_call: TRBV6-5; cdr3_length: 14; cdr3_nt: TGTGCCAGCAGTTTAGGACAGTTCCGTTATGGCTACACCTTC; cdr3_aa: CASSLGQFRYGYTF
j_call: TRBJ1-2; d_call: TRBD1; clone_size: NA; v_call: TRBV5-8; cdr3_length: 14; cdr3_nt: TGTGCCAGCAGCTTAACAGGGGGCGGTCGAGGCTACACCTTC; cdr3_aa: CASSLTGGGRGYTF
j_call: TRBJ1-6; d_call: TRBD1; clone_size: NA; v_call: TRBV5-1; cdr3_length: 14; cdr3_nt: TGCGCCAGCAGCACCGGGACAGGGGGTGGCAGCCTCCACTTT; cdr3_aa: CASSTGTGGGSLHF
j_call: TRBJ1-2; d_call: TRBD1; clone_size: NA; v_call: TRBV6-5; cdr3_length: 14; cdr3_nt: TGTGCCAGCAGGGGGGACAGTAAGGGAATTGGCTACACCTTC; cdr3_aa: CASRGDSKGIGYTF
j_call: TRBJ2-7; d_call: NA; clone_size: NA; v_call: TRBV12-5; cdr3_length: 15; cdr3_nt: TGTGCTAGTGGTTTGGGCGGAGGAGGGACCTACGAGCAGTACTTC; cdr3_aa: CASGLGGGGTYEQYF
j_call: TRBJ2-7; d_call: NA; clone_size: NA; v_call: TRBV5-3; cdr3_length: 15; cdr3_nt: TGTGCCAGAAGGTCCACAGGGGGGGGAACCTACGAGCAGTACTTC; cdr3_aa: CARRSTGGGTYEQYF
j_call: TRBJ1-1; d_call: TRBD1; clone_size: NA; v_call: TRBV28; cdr3_length: 15; cdr3_nt: TGTGCCAGCAGTCCCTGGGGGACAGGGGACACTGAAGCTTTCTTT; cdr3_aa: CASSPWGTGDTEAFF
j_call: TRBJ1-4; d_call: NA; clone_size: once; v_call: TRBV5-1; cdr3_length: 13; cdr3_nt: TGCGCCAGCAGCTTTATGACAACTGAAAAACTGTTTTTT; cdr3_aa: CASSFMTTEKLFF
j_call: TRBJ1-1; d_call: TRBD1; clone_size: NA; v_call: TRBV5-6; cdr3_length: 15; cdr3_nt: TGTGCCAGCAGCTTAGAGACAGGGGGTTGGACTGAAGCTTTCTTT; cdr3_aa: CASSLETGGWTEAFF
j_call: TRBJ1-6; d_call: TRBD1; clone_size: NA; v_call: TRBV2; cdr3_length: 13; cdr3_nt: TGTGCCAGCACCGGGACAGGGGTATCACCCCTCCACTTT; cdr3_aa: CASTGTGVSPLHF
j_call: TRBJ2-1; d_call: TRBD2; clone_size: NA; v_call: TRBV12-5; cdr3_length: 18; cdr3_nt: TGTGCTAGTGGTTTGGTACGAGGCGGGGGGGCTTCCTACAATGAGCAGTTCTTC; cdr3_aa: CASGLVRGGGASYNEQFF
j_call: TRBJ2-1; d_call: TRBD1; clone_size: NA; v_call: TRBV11-1; cdr3_length: 16; cdr3_nt: TGTGCCAGCAGCTTAGGAGACAGGGGTTTGGAAAATGAGCAGTTCTTC; cdr3_aa: CASSLGDRGLENEQFF
j_call: TRBJ1-6; d_call: NA; clone_size: NA; v_call: TRBV5-1; cdr3_length: 14; cdr3_nt: TGCGCCAGCAGCTTGGCGGGGTTAGGCTCACCCCTCCACTTT; cdr3_aa: CASSLAGLGSPLHF
j_call: TRBJ1-2; d_call: TRBD1; clone_size: NA; v_call: TRBV19; cdr3_length: 14; cdr3_nt: TGTGCCAGTAATAGACAGGGGGCGGCCTATGGCTACACCTTC; cdr3_aa: CASNRQGAAYGYTF
j_call: TRBJ1-6; d_call: TRBD1; clone_size: NA; v_call: TRBV5-5; cdr3_length: 19; cdr3_nt: TGTGCCAGCAGCTATGGGATGGGACAGGGGGGATCCTATAATTCACCCCTCCACTTT; cdr3_aa: CASSYGMGQGGSYNSPLHF
j_call: TRBJ2-3; d_call: TRBD2; clone_size: NA; v_call: TRBV30; cdr3_length: 15; cdr3_nt: TGTGCCTGGAGTATCCTAGCGGGGGGAACAGATACGCAGTATTTT; cdr3_aa: CAWSILAGGTDTQYF
j_call: TRBJ1-4; d_call: NA; clone_size: NA; v_call: TRBV7-9; cdr3_length: 15; cdr3_nt: TGTGCCAGCAGCCGGGCCGGGGCAGGGGAACAAAAACTGTTTTTT; cdr3_aa: CASSRAGAGEQKLFF
j_call: TRBJ1-2; d_call: TRBD1; clone_size: NA; v_call: TRBV6-1; cdr3_length: 15; cdr3_nt: TGTGCCAGCAGTGAAGCTCAGGGGGCGGCCTATGGCTACACCTTC; cdr3_aa: CASSEAQGAAYGYTF
j_call: TRBJ1-3; d_call: NA; clone_size: NA; v_call: TRBV7-3; cdr3_length: 15; cdr3_nt: TGTGCCAGCAGCTTGGGTATAGGGGCGGGAAACACCATATATTTT; cdr3_aa: CASSLGIGAGNTIYF
j_call: TRBJ1-2; d_call: TRBD1; clone_size: NA; v_call: TRBV6-1; cdr3_length: 16; cdr3_nt: TGTGCCAGCAGTGACACTAGAAAGGGGGCCCACTATGGCTACACCTTC; cdr3_aa: CASSDTRKGAHYGYTF
j_call: TRBJ1-5; d_call: NA; clone_size: once; v_call: TRBV6-5; cdr3_length: 14; cdr3_nt: NA; cdr3_aa: CASSSSGRNQPQHF
j_call: TRBJ2-1; d_call: TRBD1; clone_size: NA; v_call: TRBV6-6; cdr3_length: 18; cdr3_nt: TGTGCCAGCATTCGACAGGGGGCGTCTCCCCCCTCCTACAATGAGCAGTTCTTC; cdr3_aa: CASIRQGASPPSYNEQFF
j_call: TRBJ2-4; d_call: NA; clone_size: NA; v_call: TRBV19; cdr3_length: 17; cdr3_nt: TGTGCCAGTAGCCCGACCACAGGGAGTCTAGCCAAAAACATTCAGTACTTC; cdr3_aa: CASSPTTGSLAKNIQYF
j_call: TRBJ1-5; d_call: TRBD1; clone_size: NA; v_call: TRBV28; cdr3_length: 15; cdr3_nt: TGTGCCAGCAACGGGGACAGGGGGCTTTTTCAGCCCCAGCATTTT; cdr3_aa: CASNGDRGLFQPQHF
j_call: TRBJ2-7; d_call: NA; clone_size: few; v_call: TRBV5-8; cdr3_length: 13; cdr3_nt: TGTGCCAGCAGCTTAGCTCGGCGGCAAGAGCAGTACTTC; cdr3_aa: CASSLARRQEQYF